The T cell receptor (beta chain) described here comes from a study of cytomegalovirus exposure and HLA in healthy donors. Turning to this clone: Its antigen is not known.

Regarding the study as a whole: In vitro confirmation showed three CMV-associated chains to be CMV antigen specific. Reported results showed that the classifier diagnosed cytomegalovirus status with high specificity and sensitivity. A subsequent analysis found that TCR clusters from the first cohort also tended to co-occur in the 120 or so validation repertoires, with 90% to 95% of cluster scores above 0.

CDR3 size: 15 residues. With 5 bases clipped from V and 9 bases from J, the junction kept 10 bases outside the gene matches. Germline V gene lookup returns CDR1 SEHNR and CDR2 FQNEAQ (reference sequence). Method: immunoSEQ multiplex PCR; TCRdb's copy keeps in-frame clones and lacks some. The sample has around 98,000 clones; approximately 88% are singletons. The V gene is TRBV7-9, the J gene TRBJ2-1; 10 nucleotides match TRBD1. The sample consisted of PBMCs. The clonotype originates from a woman between 25 and 40 years old in good health and CMV-seronegative. The CDR3 DNA is TGTGCCAGCAGCCCGCCGGACAGGGGGAATAGTGAGCAGTTCTTC. Amino acid sequence: CASSPPDRGNSEQFF.